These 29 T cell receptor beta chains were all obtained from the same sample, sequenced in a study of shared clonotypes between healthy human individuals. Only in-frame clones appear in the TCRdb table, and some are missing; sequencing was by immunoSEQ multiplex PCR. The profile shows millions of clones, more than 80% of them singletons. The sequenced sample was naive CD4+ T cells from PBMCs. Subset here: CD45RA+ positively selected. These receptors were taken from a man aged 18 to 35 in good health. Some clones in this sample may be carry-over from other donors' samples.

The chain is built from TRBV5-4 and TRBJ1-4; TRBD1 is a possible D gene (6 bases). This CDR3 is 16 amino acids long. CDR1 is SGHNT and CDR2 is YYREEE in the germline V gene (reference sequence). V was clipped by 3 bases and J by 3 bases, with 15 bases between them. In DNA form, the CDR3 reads TGTGCCAGCAGCTCCGGTGGGGGGCTGGCTAATGAAAAACTGTTTTTT. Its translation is CASSSGGGLANEKLFF.

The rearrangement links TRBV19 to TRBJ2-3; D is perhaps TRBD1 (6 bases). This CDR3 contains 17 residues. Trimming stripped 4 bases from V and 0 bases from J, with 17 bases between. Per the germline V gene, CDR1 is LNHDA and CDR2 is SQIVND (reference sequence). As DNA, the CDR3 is TGTGCCAGTAGTAGGTACAGGGCAAGCGAAAGCACAGATACGCAGTATTTT. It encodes CASSRYRASESTDTQYF. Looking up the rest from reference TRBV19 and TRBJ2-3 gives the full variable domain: DGGITQSPKYLFRKEGQNVTLSCEQNLNHDAMYWYRQDPGQGLRLIYYSQIVNDFQKGDIAEGYSVSREKKESFPLTVTSAQKNPTAFYLCASSRYRASESTDTQYFGPGTRLTVL.

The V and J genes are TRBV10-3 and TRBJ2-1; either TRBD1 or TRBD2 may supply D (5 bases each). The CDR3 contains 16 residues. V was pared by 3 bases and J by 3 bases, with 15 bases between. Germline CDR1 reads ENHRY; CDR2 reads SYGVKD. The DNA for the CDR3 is TGTGCCATCAGTGACCCTACCGTTGGGGGCTACAATGAGCAGTTCTTC. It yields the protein CAISDPTVGGYNEQFF.

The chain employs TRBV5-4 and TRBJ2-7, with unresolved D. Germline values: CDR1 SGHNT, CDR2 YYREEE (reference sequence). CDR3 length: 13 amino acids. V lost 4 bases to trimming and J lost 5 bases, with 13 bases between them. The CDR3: CASSLQNRDEQYF. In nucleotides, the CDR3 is TGTGCCAGCAGCCTGCAGAACCGCGACGAGCAGTACTTC. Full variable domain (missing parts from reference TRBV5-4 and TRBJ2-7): ETGVTQSPTHLIKTRGQQVTLRCSSQSGHNTVSWYQQALGQGPQFIFQYYREEENGRGNFPPRFSGLQFPNYSSELNVNALELDDSALYLCASSLQNRDEQYFGPGTRLTVT.

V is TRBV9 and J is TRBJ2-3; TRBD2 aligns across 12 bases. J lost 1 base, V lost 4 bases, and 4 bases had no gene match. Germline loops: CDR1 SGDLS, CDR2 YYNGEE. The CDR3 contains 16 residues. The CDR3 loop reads CASSSASGRGTDTQYF. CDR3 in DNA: TGTGCCAGCAGCTCCGCTAGCGGGAGGGGCACAGATACGCAGTATTTT.

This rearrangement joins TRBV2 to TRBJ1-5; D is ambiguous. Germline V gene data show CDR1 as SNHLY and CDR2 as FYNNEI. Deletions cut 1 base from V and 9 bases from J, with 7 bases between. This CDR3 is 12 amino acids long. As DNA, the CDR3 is TGTGCCAGCAGTGAAGGCAGGCCGCCCCAGCATTTT. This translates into CASSEGRPPQHF.

DNA for the CDR3: TGTGCCAGCAGAAGGGACAATAATGAAAAACTGTTTTTT. Its translation is CASRRDNNEKLFF. The J gene is TRBJ1-4, the V gene TRBV28; D is perhaps TRBD1 (6 bases). From germline, CDR1 is MDHEN and CDR2 SYDVKM. CDR3 length: 13 residues. Deletions cut 6 bases from V and 4 bases from J, with 9 bases between.

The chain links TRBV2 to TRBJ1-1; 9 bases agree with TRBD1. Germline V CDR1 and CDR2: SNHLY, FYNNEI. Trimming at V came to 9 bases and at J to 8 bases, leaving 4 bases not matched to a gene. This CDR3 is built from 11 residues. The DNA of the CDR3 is TGTGCCAGAGAACAGGGGGCAGAAGCTTTCTTT. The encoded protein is CAREQGAEAFF.

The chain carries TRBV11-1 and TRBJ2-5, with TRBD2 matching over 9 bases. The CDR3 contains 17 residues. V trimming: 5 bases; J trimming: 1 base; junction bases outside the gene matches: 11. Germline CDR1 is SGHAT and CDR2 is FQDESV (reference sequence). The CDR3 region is CASSDFALAGSQETQYF. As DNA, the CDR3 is TGTGCCAGCAGCGACTTTGCACTAGCGGGCTCCCAAGAGACCCAGTACTTC.

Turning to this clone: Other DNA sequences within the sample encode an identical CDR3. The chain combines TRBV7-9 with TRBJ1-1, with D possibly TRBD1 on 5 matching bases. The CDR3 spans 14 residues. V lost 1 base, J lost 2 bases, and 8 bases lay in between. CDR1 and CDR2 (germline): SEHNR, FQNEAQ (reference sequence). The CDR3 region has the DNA TGTGCCAGCAGCTTAGTTGGGGGAAACACTGAAGCTTTCTTT. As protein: CASSLVGGNTEAFF.

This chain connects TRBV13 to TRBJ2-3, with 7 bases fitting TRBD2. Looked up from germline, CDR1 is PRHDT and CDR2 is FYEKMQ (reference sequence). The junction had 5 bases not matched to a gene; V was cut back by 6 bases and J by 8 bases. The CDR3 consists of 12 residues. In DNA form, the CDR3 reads TGTGCCAGCAGGGTACCGGGGGGTACGCAGTATTTT. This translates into CASRVPGGTQYF.

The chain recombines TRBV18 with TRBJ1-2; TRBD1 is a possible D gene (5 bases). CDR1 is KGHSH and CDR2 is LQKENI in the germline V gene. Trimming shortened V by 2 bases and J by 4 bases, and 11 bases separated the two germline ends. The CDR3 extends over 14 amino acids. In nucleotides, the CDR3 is TGTGCCAGCTCACCAGCGGACACGGTCTATGGCTACACCTTC. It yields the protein CASSPADTVYGYTF.

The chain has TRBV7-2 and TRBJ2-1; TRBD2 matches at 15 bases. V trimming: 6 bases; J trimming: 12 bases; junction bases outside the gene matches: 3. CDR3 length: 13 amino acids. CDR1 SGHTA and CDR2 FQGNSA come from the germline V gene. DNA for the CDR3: TGTGCCAGCAGTAGGACTAGCGGGAGGGGGCAGTTCTTC. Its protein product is CASSRTSGRGQFF.

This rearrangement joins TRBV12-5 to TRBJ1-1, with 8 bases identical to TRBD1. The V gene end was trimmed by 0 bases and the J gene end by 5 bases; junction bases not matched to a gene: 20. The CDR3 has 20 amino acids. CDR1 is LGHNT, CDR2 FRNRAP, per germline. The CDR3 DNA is TGTGCTAGTGGTTTGGTTGTGTGGCAGGGGGCGGCTATGGAGGAAACTGAAGCTTTCTTT. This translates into CASGLVVWQGAAMEETEAFF.

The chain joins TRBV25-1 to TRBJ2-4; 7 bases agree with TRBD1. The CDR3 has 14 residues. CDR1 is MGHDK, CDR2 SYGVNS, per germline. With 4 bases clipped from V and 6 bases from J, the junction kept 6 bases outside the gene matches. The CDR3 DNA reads TGTGCCAGCAGTGGACCGGGACAGTCAAACATTCAGTACTTC. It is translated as CASSGPGQSNIQYF.

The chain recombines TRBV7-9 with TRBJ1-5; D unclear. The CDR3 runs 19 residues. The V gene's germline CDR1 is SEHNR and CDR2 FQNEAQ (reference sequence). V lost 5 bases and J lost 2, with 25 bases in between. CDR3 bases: TGTGCCAGCAGCGATGCCCCGTTCGGACGGGGAGAACGCAATCAGCCCCAGCATTTT. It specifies CASSDAPFGRGERNQPQHF.

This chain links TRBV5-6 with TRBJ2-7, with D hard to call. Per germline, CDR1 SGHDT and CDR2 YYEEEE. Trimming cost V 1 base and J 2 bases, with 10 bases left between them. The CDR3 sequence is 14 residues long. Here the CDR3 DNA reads TGTGCCAGCAGCTTGTCGCCTTCCACCTACGAGCAGTACTTC. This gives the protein CASSLSPSTYEQYF. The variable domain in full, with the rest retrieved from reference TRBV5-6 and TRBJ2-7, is DAGVTQSPTHLIKTRGQQVTLRCSPKSGHDTVSWYQQALGQGPQFIFQYYEEEERQRGNFPDRFSGHQFPNYSSELNVNALLLGDSALYLCASSLSPSTYEQYFGPGTRLTVT.

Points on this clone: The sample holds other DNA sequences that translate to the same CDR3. The CDR3 DNA follows: TGTGCCAGCAGTTCGACGGTCTATGGCTACACCTTC. Amino acids: CASSSTVYGYTF. This chain connects TRBV28 to TRBJ1-2; D unresolved. The V and J ends lost 4 bases and 4 bases respectively, with 7 bases between them. Germline V gene data show CDR1 as MDHEN and CDR2 as SYDVKM. This CDR3 is built from 12 residues.

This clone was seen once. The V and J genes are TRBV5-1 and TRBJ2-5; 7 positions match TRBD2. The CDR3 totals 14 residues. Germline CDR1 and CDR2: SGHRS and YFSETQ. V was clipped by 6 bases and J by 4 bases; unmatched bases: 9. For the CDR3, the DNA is TGCGCCAGCACGTCGGGAGGCCTATCAGAGACCCAGTACTTC. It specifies CASTSGGLSETQYF. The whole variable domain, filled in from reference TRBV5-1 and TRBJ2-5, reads KAGVTQTPRYLIKTRGQQVTLSCSPISGHRSVSWYQQTPGQGLQFLFEYFSETQRNKGNFPGRFSGRQFSNSRSEMNVSTLELGDSALYLCASTSGGLSETQYFGPGTRLLVL.

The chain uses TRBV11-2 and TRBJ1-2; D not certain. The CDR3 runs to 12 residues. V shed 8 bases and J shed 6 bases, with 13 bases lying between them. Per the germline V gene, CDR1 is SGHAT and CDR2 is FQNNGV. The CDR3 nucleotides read TGTGCCAGCGGTACGCGGCGGAATGGCTACACCTTC. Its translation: CASGTRRNGYTF.

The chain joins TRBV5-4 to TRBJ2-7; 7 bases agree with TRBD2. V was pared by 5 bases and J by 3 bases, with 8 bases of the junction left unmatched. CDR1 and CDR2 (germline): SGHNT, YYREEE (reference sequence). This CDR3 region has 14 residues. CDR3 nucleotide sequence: TGTGCCAGCAGACCTTGGGGGGGACGCTACGAGCAGTACTTC. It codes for CASRPWGGRYEQYF.

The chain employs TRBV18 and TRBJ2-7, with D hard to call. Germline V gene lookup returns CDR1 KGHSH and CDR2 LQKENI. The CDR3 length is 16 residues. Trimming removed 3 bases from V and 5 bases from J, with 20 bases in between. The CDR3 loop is CASSPERAYWTHEQYF. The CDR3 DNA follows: TGTGCCAGCTCACCCGAGCGAGCCTACTGGACCCACGAGCAGTACTTC.

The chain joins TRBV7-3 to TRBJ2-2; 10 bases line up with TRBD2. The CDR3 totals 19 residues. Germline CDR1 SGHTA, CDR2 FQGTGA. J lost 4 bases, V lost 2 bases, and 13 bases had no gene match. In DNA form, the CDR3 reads TGTGCCAGCAGCTTAGATGGGACTAGCGACACCCGGGGCACCGGGGAGCTGTTTTTT. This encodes CASSLDGTSDTRGTGELFF.

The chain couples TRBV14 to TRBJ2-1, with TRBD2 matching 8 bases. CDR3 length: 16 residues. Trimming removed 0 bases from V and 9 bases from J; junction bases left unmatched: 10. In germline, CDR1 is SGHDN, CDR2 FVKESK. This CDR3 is CASSQDSAGVGAEQFF. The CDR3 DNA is TGTGCCAGCAGCCAAGATTCAGCGGGAGTCGGTGCTGAGCAGTTCTTC. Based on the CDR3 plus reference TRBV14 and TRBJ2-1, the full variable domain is EAGVTQFPSHSVIEKGQTVTLRCDPISGHDNLYWYRRVMGKEIKFLLHFVKESKQDESGMPNNRFLAERTGGTYSTLKVQPAELEDSGVYFCASSQDSAGVGAEQFFGPGTRLTVL.

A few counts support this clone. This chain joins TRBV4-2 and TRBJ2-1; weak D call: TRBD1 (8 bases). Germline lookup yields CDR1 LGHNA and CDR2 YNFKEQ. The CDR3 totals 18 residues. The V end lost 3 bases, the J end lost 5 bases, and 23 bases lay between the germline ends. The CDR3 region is CASSQMGIQGAGDNEQFF. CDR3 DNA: TGTGCCAGCAGCCAGATGGGAATTCAGGGGGCGGGAGACAATGAGCAGTTCTTC.

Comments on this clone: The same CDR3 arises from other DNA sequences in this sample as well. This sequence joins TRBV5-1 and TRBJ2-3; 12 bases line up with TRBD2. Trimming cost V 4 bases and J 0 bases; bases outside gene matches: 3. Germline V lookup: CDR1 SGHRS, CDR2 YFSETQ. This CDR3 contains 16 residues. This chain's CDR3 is CASSPGTSGSTDTQYF. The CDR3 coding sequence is TGCGCCAGCAGCCCGGGGACTAGCGGGAGCACAGATACGCAGTATTTT.

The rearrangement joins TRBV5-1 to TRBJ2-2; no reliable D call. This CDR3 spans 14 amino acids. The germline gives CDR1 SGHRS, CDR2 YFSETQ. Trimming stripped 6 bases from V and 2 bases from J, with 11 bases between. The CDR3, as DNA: TGCGCCAGCACCCCCACAGTTAACACCGGGGAGCTGTTTTTT. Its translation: CASTPTVNTGELFF.

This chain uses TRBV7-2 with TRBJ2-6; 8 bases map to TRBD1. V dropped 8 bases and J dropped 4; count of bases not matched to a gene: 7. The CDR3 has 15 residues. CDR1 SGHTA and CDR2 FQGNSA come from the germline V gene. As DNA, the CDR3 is TGTGCCAGCGCATGGACAGGGACAGGGGCCAACGTCCTGACTTTC. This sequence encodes CASAWTGTGANVLTF.

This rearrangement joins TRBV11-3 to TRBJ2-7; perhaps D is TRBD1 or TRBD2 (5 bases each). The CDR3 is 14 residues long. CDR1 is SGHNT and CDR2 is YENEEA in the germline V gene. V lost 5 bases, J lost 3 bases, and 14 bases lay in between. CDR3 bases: TGTGCCAGCAGCCTGGACGGGGCTGGCTACGAGCAGTACTTC. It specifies CASSLDGAGYEQYF.